What follows are 5 T cell receptor beta chains derived from one specimen sequenced in a study of T cell repertoires in cytomegalovirus infection (dated by TCRdb to the late 2010s). Sequencer: Illumina HiSeq 1500. Starting from the raw public reads, TCRdb applied fastp trimming at Q25, assembled clones with MiXCR and retained in-frame beta chains. Every CDR3 protein is listed once, alongside the most common genes and DNA of its rows. This sample gives about 890,000 distinct CDR3 sequences in total; around 30% of them show up just once. The top ten clones comprise about 14% of the sample. No antigen is known for these receptors. According to the study, the label for this sample's treatment or condition signals: in vitro stimulation with specific CMV peptide epitopes to enrich CMV-specific T cells. The sequences come from cultured CD8+ T cells from PBMCs, collected from culture after CMV antigen stimulation. These receptors were obtained from a human donor in good health (CMV status not recorded). Some clones in this sample may be carry-over from other donors' samples.

The J gene is TRBJ2-3, the V gene TRBV6-6; D is perhaps TRBD1 (5 bases). Per the germline V gene, CDR1 is MNHNY and CDR2 is SVGAGI (reference sequence). Trimming left V 5 bases short and J 1 base short, with 19 bases between. CDR3 length: 17 residues. The CDR3 DNA follows: TGTGCCAGCAGTCACCGGGCCCCAGGGATCGGCACAGATACGCAGTATTTT. This translates into CASSHRAPGIGTDTQYF.

The chain recombines TRBV11-2 with TRBJ1-3; D unclear. This CDR3 spans 14 amino acids. Trimming stripped 1 base from V and 8 bases from J, with 12 bases between. The germline V gene has CDR1 SGHAT and CDR2 FQNNGV. CDR3: CASSLGYQKDTIYF. CDR3 nucleotides: TGTGCCAGCAGCTTAGGGTACCAGAAAGACACCATATATTTT.

V is TRBV29-1 and J is TRBJ2-2; tentative D call: TRBD2 (5 bases). V dropped 7 bases and J dropped 2 bases, with 11 bases sitting between them. The germline V gene encodes CDR1 SQVTM and CDR2 ANQGSEA. This CDR3 has 13 amino acids. In DNA form, the CDR3 reads TGCAGCGCTCTAAGCGGAAACACCGGGGAGCTGTTTTTT. Translation: CSALSGNTGELFF.

Note on this clonotype: Given a much more abundant clone one base away, this may be a read error. This chain uses TRBV11-1 with TRBJ1-2, with D maybe TRBD1 (5 bases). Germline CDR1 is SGHAT and CDR2 is FQDESV (reference sequence). V lost 5 bases and J 3 bases, leaving 16 bases between the germline ends. The CDR3 consists of 15 residues. This chain's CDR3 is CASSPFPRGDYGYTF. The CDR3, as DNA: TGTGCCAGCAGCCCATTCCCGAGGGGAGACTATGGCTACACCTTC.

The chain couples TRBV7-6 to TRBJ2-2, with D tentatively TRBD1 or TRBD2 (5 bases each). Germline V gives CDR1 SGHVS, CDR2 FNYEAQ. The CDR3 has 16 amino acids. Trimming took 1 base from V and 4 from J, leaving 13 bases between them. The DNA for the CDR3 is TGTGCCAGCAGCTTAGTTTGGGGACCCGCCACCGGGGAGCTGTTTTTT. Translating gives CASSLVWGPATGELFF.